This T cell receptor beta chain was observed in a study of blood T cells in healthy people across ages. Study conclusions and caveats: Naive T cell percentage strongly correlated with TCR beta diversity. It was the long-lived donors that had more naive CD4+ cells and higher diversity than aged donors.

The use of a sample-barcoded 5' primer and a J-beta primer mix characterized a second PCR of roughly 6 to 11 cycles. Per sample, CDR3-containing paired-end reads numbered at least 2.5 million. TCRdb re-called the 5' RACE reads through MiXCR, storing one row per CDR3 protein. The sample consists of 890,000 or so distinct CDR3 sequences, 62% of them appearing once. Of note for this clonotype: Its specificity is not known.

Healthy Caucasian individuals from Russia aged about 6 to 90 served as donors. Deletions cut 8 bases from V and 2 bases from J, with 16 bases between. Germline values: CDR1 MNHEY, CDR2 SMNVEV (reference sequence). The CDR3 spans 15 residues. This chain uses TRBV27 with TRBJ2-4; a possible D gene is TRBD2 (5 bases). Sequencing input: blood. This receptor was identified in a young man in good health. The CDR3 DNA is TGTGCCAGCTACGTTGCGGGTCACCCCAAAAACATTCAGTACTTC. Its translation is CASYVAGHPKNIQYF.